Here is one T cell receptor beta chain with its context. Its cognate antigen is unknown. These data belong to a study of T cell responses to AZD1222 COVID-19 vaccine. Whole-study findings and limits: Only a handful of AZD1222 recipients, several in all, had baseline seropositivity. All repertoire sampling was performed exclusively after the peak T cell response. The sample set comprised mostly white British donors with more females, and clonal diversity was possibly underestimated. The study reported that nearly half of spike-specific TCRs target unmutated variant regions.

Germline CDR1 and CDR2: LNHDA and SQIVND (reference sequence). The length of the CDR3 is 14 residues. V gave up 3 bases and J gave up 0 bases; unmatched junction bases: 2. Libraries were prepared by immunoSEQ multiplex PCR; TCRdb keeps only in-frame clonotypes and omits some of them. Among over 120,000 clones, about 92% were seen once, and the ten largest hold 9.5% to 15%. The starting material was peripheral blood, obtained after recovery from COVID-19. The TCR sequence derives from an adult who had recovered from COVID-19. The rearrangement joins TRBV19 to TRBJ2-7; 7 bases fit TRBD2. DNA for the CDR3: TGTGCCAGTAGTATCCGGGGGGTCTCCTACGAGCAGTACTTC. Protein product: CASSIRGVSYEQYF.